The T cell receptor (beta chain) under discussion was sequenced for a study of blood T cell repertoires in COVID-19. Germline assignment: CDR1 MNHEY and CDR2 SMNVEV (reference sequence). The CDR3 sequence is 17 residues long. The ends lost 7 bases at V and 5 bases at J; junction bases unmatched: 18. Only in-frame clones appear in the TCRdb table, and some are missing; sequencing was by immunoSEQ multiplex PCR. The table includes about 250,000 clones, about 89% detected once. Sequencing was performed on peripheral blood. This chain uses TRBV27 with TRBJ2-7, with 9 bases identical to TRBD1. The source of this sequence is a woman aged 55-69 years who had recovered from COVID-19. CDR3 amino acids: CASTLRDRVYFVHEQYF. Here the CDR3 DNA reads TGTGCCAGCACCCTCCGGGACAGGGTTTATTTTGTCCACGAGCAGTACTTC.